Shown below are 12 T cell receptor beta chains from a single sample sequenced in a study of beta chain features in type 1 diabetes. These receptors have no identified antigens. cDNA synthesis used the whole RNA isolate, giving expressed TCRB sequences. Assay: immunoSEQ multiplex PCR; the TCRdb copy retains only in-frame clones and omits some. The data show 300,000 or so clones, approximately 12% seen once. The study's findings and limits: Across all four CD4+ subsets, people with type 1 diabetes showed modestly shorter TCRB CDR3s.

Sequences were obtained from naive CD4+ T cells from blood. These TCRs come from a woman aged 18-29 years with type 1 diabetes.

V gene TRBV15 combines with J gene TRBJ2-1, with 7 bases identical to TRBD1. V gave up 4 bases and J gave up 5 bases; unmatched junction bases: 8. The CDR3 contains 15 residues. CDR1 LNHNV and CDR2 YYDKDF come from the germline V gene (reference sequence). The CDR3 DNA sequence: TGTGCCACCAGCAACACCGGGACAGAGCACAATGAGCAGTTCTTC. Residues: CATSNTGTEHNEQFF.

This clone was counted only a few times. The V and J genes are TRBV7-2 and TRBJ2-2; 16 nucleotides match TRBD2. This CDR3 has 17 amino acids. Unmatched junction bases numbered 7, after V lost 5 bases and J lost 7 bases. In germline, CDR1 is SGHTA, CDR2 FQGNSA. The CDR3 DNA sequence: TGTGCCAGCAGCCCGGGACTAGCGGGAGGGCCTGGCGGGGAGCTGTTTTTT. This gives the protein CASSPGLAGGPGGELFF.

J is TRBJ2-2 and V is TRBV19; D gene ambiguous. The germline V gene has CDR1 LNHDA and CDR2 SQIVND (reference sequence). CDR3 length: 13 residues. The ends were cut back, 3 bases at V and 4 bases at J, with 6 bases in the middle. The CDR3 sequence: CASSMRITGELFF. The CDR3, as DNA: TGTGCCAGTAGTATGAGAATCACCGGGGAGCTGTTTTTT.

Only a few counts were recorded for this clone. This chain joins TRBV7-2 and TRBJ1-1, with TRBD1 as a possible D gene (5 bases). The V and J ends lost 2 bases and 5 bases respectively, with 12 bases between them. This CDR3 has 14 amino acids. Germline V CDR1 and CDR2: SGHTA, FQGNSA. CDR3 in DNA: TGTGCCAGCAGCTTACAGGGAATTGGGACTGAAGCTTTCTTT. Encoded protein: CASSLQGIGTEAFF.

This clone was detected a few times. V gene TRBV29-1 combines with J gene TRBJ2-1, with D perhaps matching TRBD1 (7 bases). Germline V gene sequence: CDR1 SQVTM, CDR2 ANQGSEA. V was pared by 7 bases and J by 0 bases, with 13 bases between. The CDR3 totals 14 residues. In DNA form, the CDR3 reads TGCAGCGGTAGGGGGGACAGCTCCTACAATGAGCAGTTCTTC. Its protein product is CSGRGDSSYNEQFF.

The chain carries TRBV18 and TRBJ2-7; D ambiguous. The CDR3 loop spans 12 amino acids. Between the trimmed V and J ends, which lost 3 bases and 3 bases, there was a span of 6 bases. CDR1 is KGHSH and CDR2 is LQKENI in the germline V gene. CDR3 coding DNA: TGTGCCAGCTCACCCACAGACTACGAGCAGTACTTC. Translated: CASSPTDYEQYF.

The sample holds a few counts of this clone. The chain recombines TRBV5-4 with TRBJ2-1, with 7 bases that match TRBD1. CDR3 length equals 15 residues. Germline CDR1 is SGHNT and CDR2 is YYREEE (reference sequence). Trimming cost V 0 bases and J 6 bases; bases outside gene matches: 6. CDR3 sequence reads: CASSLVNPGGNEQFF. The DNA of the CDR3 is TGTGCCAGCAGCTTGGTTAACCCAGGGGGCAATGAGCAGTTCTTC.

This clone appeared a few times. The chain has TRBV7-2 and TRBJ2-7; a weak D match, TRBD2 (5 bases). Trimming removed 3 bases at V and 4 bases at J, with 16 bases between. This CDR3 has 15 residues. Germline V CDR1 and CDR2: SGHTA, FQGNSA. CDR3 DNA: TGTGCCAGCAGCTTGTGGGCTAGCAGTTCGTACGAGCAGTACTTC. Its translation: CASSLWASSSYEQYF.

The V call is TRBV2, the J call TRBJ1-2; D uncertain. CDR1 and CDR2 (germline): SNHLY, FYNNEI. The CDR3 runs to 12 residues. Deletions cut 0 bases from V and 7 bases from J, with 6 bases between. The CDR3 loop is CASSEAASGYTF. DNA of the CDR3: TGTGCCAGCAGTGAAGCGGCAAGTGGCTACACCTTC.

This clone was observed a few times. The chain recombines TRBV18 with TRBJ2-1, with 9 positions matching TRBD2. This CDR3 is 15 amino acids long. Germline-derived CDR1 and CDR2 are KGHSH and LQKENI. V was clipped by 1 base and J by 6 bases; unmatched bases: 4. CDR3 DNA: TGTGCCAGCTCACCACTAGCGGGAGCTGTCAATGAGCAGTTCTTC. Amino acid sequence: CASSPLAGAVNEQFF. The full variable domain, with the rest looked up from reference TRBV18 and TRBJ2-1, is NAGVMQNPRHLVRRRGQEARLRCSPMKGHSHVYWYRQLPEEGLKFMVYLQKENIIDESGMPKERFSAEFPKEGPSILRIQQVVRGDSAAYFCASSPLAGAVNEQFFGPGTRLTVL.

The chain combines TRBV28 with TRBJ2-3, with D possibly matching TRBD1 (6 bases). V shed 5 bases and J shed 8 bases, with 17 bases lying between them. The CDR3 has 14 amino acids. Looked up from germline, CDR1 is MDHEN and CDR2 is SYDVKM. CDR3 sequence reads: CASSKRADRGTQYF. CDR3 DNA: TGTGCCAGCAGTAAACGGGCGGACAGAGGTACGCAGTATTTT.

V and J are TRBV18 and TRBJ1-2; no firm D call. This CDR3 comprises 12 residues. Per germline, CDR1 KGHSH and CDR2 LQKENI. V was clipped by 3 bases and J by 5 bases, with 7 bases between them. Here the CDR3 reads CASSPSGYGYTF. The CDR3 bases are TGTGCCAGCTCACCGTCGGGGTATGGCTACACCTTC.